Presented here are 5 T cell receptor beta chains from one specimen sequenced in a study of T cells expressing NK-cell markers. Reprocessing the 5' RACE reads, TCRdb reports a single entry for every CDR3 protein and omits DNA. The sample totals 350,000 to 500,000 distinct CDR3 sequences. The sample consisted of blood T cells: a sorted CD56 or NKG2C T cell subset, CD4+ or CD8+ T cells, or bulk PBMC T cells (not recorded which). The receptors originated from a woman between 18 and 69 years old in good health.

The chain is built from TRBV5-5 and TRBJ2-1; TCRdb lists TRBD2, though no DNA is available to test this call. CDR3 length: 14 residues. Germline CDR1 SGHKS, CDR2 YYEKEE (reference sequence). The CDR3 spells CASSPARVYNEQFF.

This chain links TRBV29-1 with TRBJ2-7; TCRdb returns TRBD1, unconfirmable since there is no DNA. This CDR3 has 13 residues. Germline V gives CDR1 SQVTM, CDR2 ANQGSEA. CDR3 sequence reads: CSVEEGAGEDQYF.

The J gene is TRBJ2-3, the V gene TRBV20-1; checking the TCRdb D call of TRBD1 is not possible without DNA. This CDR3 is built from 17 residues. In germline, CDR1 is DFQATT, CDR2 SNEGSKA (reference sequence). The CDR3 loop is CSARVSLGGPVTDTQYF.

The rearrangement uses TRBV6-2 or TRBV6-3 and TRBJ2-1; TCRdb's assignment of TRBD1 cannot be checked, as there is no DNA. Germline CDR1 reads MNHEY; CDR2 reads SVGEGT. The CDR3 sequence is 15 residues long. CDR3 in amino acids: CASSYPPGNYNEQFF.

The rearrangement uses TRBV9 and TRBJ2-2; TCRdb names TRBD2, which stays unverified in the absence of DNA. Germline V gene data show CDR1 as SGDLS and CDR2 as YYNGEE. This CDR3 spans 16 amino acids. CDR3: CASSHLQGLAPGELFF.